A selection of T cell receptor beta chains follows, all from one sample in a study of T-cell memory formation after mild COVID-19. A single record per CDR3 protein comes from TCRdb applying MiXCR to the 5' RACE reads. The repertoire consists of 550,000 to 650,000 distinct CDR3 sequences, with approximately 15% occurring once and the leading ten covering about 7.4%. The sample consisted of PBMCs or a T cell subset sorted from them (not recorded which). The receptors originated from an adult woman who had mild COVID-19 (a few samples of this study predate the infection). Cell type and time point are not known. CDR3s include the opening cysteine and the closing phenylalanine or tryptophan. D genes are given only for firm matches. Clone size, where shown, is once, few, many, or a class for clones that have expanded.

TRBJ2-5 NA TRBD2 TRBV10-3 TGTGCCATCAGTGAGTTCCGTAGCGGGAGGAAGGAGACCCAGTACTTC CAISEFRSGRKETQYF
TRBJ1-1 NA TRBD1 TRBV2 TGTGCCAGCCTCCAGGGGGACACTGAAGCTTTCTTT CASLQGDTEAFF
TRBJ2-1 few TRBD1 TRBV7-8 TGTGCCAGCAGCTTAGGGGACAGGCGGATGTTGAGGGAGCAGTTCTTC CASSLGDRRMLREQFF
TRBJ2-3 NA NA TRBV5-1 TGCGCCAGCAGCTTGGAACTAAGCACAGATACGCAGTATTTT CASSLELSTDTQYF
TRBJ2-7 NA NA TRBV5-1 TGCGCCAGCAGGGACTCGGGTTCCTACGAGCAGTACTTC CASRDSGSYEQYF
TRBJ2-2 NA TRBD2 TRBV7-3 TGTGCCAGCAGCTTAGGGGCTAGCGGGGGCTACACCGGGGAGCTGTTTTTT CASSLGASGGYTGELFF
TRBJ1-3 few NA TRBV12-3/TRBV12-4 TGTGCCAGCAGTTTAGGCGTGCCATCCTCTGGAAACACCATATATTTT CASSLGVPSSGNTIYF
TRBJ2-1 many NA TRBV7-9 TGTGCCAGCAGGGCGGGGACAGCTAACAATGAGCAGTTCTTC CASRAGTANNEQFF
TRBJ2-7 many NA TRBV20-1 TGCAGTGCTAGAGATATCGGCATGGCCCCCGAGCAGTACTTC CSARDIGMAPEQYF
TRBJ2-5 NA TRBD1 TRBV9 TGTGCCAGCAGCGTAGGGACAGGGGAAGAGACCCAGTACTTC CASSVGTGEETQYF
TRBJ2-6 NA NA TRBV10-3 TGTGCCATCAGTACCACGGGAGCACGCTCTGGGGCCAACGTCCTGACTTTC CAISTTGARSGANVLTF
TRBJ2-7 NA NA TRBV5-1 TGCGCCAGCAGCTTGGTTTCAACCTCTTGGGAGCAGTACTTC CASSLVSTSWEQYF
TRBJ2-1 few TRBD1 TRBV7-2 TGTGCCAGCAGCTTTGGAGTGCCGGGACAGGGTCATCATGAGCAGTTCTTC CASSFGVPGQGHHEQFF
TRBJ2-4 few TRBD1 TRBV6-6 TGTGCCAGCAGTAGGACAGGGCCGGAAAACATTCAGTACTTC CASSRTGPENIQYF
TRBJ2-3 few TRBD2 TRBV7-2 TGTGCCAGCAGCTTATATCGACTAGCGGGAGGGGCCGCTCCCACAGATACGCAGTATTTT CASSLYRLAGGAAPTDTQYF
TRBJ2-7 few TRBD1 TRBV24-1 TGTGCCACCAGTGAGGGACAGGGAATGCAGTACTTC CATSEGQGMQYF
TRBJ1-1 NA TRBD1 TRBV4-2 TGTGCCAGCAGCCAAGTTGGTCCGGTTCCAGGGGGGAGTACTGAAGCTTTCTTT CASSQVGPVPGGSTEAFF
TRBJ2-5 many TRBD1 TRBV5-1 TGTGCCAGCTCACGGACAGGGGAGACCCAGTACTTC CASSRTGETQYF
TRBJ1-1 few NA TRBV27 TGTGCCAGCAGTTTACGGGGGGCGCACACTGAAGCTTTCTTT CASSLRGAHTEAFF
TRBJ2-3 many NA TRBV5-1 TGCGCCAGCAGCTCTACATACAGCACAGATACGCAGTATTTT CASSSTYSTDTQYF
TRBJ2-7 NA NA TRBV5-6 TGTGCCAGCTCACGGACGATTAGCGCGGAGCAGTACTTC CASSRTISAEQYF
TRBJ2-6 few NA TRBV4-2 TGTGCCAGCAACCTCGACCAGGGGACTGGGGCCAACGTCCTGACTTTC CASNLDQGTGANVLTF
TRBJ2-3 many NA TRBV14 TGTGCCAGCAGCTCGTCCCGGGTCGCGGTCGACTCTGGTACGCAGTATTTT CASSSSRVAVDSGTQYF
TRBJ2-7 NA TRBD1 TRBV24-1 TGTGCCACCAGTGAGAACAGGGGGCACGTCTCCGAGCAGTACTTC CATSENRGHVSEQYF
TRBJ2-6 medium-sized TRBD1 TRBV12-3/TRBV12-4 TGTGCCAGCAGTTCCCAGACAGGGGGGGCCAACGTCCTGACTTTC CASSSQTGGANVLTF
TRBJ2-3 NA NA TRBV12-3/TRBV12-4 TGTGCCAGCAGCGACGGGGTTAGCACAGATACGCAGTATTTT CASSDGVSTDTQYF
TRBJ2-7 few NA TRBV24-1 TGTGCCACCAGTCAAAACTACGAGCAGTACTTC CATSQNYEQYF
TRBJ2-7 few NA TRBV5-6 TGTGCCAGCCGCATGCACCCTGGCGGAGGCAGGGTCTACGAGCAGTACTTC CASRMHPGGGRVYEQYF
TRBJ2-1 few NA TRBV30 TGTGCCTGGAGTAGACAGCACAATGAGCAGTTCTTC CAWSRQHNEQFF
TRBJ2-5 NA NA TRBV5-8 TGTGCCAGCAGCTTCGGGGACTTCGAACAAGAGACCCAGTACTTC CASSFGDFEQETQYF
TRBJ2-1 NA NA TRBV15 TGTGCCACCAGCATAGATCTATATACGGATGAGCAGTTCTTC CATSIDLYTDEQFF
TRBJ1-5 NA NA TRBV10-3 TGTGCCATCAGTGAGGGGGGCCAGCCCCAGCATTTT CAISEGGQPQHF
TRBJ2-5 NA NA TRBV14 TGTGCCAGCAGCAAGTTAGGAGGGCTAGAGACCCAGTACTTC CASSKLGGLETQYF
TRBJ2-5 NA NA TRBV20-1 TGCAGTGCTAGTTTGCCGAACCAAGAGACCCAGTACTTC CSASLPNQETQYF
TRBJ1-5 few NA TRBV20-1 TGCAGTGCTCAACCGGATAGGGGTGCTTACCAGCCCCAGCATTTT CSAQPDRGAYQPQHF